The 4 T cell receptor beta chains listed next were all sequenced from one sample in a study of cytomegalovirus exposure and HLA in healthy donors. The primer mix had 60 Vbeta and 13 Jbeta primers. Sequenced by immunoSEQ multiplex PCR; TCRdb stores in-frame clones only, minus some. Of roughly 190,000 clones listed, 65% to 85% are singletons. Sequencing was done on a sample of PBMCs. Receptor source: a man in his forties in good health and CMV-seropositive.

The chain's CDR3 is CASQTSGRSDTQYF. Here the CDR3 DNA reads TGTGCCAGTCAGACTAGCGGGAGATCAGATACGCAGTATTTT. V usage is TRBV6-6 and J usage is TRBJ2-3, with 12 bases lining up with TRBD2. The CDR3 has 14 amino acids. Germline V gene data show CDR1 as MNHNY and CDR2 as SVGAGI (reference sequence). V trimming: 9 bases; J trimming: 4 bases; junction bases outside the gene matches: 5.

This sequence joins TRBV5-1 and TRBJ2-5; 8 bases fit TRBD2. With V trimmed by 4 bases and J by 1 base, 6 bases remained unmatched. The V gene's germline CDR1 is SGHRS and CDR2 YFSETQ. The CDR3 covers 15 residues. CDR3 DNA sequence: TGCGCCAGCAGCGCTCTAGCGGGTACCCAAGAGACCCAGTACTTC. Translating gives CASSALAGTQETQYF.

J is TRBJ2-1 and V is TRBV5-1, with TRBD2 identical over 8 bases. Germline V CDR1 and CDR2: SGHRS, YFSETQ. There are 18 residues in the CDR3. The ends lost 1 base at V and 3 bases at J; junction bases unmatched: 12. The CDR3 is CASSLFREGLVSYNEQFF. The CDR3 nucleotides read TGCGCCAGCAGCTTGTTCCGGGAGGGGCTAGTAAGCTACAATGAGCAGTTCTTC.

This chain connects TRBV10-3 to TRBJ2-5, with 8 nucleotides matching TRBD1. Germline values: CDR1 ENHRY, CDR2 SYGVKD. The J segment lost 5 bases and the V segment lost 6 bases, leaving 5 bases of the junction unmatched. The CDR3 totals 13 residues. The CDR3 DNA reads TGTGCCATCAGCGGGACAGGCGAGGAGACCCAGTACTTC. The encoded protein is CAISGTGEETQYF.